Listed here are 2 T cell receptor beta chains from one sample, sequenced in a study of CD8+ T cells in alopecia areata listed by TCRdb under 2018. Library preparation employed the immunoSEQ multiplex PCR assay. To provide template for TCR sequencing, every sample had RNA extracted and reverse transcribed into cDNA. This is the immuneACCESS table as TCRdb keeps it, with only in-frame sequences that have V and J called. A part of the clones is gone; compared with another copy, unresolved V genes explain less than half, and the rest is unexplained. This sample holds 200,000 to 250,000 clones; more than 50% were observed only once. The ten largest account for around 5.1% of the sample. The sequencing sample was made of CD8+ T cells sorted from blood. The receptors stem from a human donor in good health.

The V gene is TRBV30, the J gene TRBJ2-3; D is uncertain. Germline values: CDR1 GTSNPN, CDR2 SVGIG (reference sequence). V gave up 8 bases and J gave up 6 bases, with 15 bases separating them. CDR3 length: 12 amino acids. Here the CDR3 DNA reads TGTGCCAGTTCCGGAAGGGTTGATACGCAGTATTTT. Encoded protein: CASSGRVDTQYF.

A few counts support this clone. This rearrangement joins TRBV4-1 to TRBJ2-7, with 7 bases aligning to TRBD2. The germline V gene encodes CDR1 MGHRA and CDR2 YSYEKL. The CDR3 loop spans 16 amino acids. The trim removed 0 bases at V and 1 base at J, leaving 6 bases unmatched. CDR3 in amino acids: CASSQDVSSGSYEQYF. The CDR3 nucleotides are TGCGCCAGCAGCCAAGATGTTTCTAGCGGATCCTACGAGCAGTACTTC.